This T cell receptor (beta chain) was sequenced for a study of cytomegalovirus exposure and HLA in healthy donors. From germline, CDR1 is SEHNR and CDR2 FQNEAQ (reference sequence). The CDR3 runs to 17 residues. The V gene end was trimmed by 3 bases and the J gene end by 0 bases; junction bases not matched to a gene: 8. It was with 60 Vbeta and 13 Jbeta primers that the PCR ran. Sequencing was performed with immunoSEQ multiplex PCR; in TCRdb, only in-frame clones are kept and a portion is missing. This sample has about 190,000 clones; less than 85% occur once, and the top ten carry approximately 4.8%.

The sequence came from a young man in good health and CMV-seropositive. V usage is TRBV7-9 and J usage is TRBJ1-1; 9 nucleotides match TRBD1. The sequenced material came from PBMCs. The CDR3 here is CASSFPTGGLVNTEAFF. CDR3 nucleotide sequence: TGTGCCAGCAGCTTCCCTACAGGGGGCTTGGTGAACACTGAAGCTTTCTTT.